What follows is one T cell receptor (beta chain) and its context. A quantity of about 0.45 to 1 ug RNA underwent reverse transcription using random hexamers. With immunoSEQ multiplex PCR, TCR beta CDR3 was amplified across 54 Vbeta and 13 Jbeta. Each CDR3 protein is one row after TCRdb ran MiXCR on the immunoSEQ multiplex PCR reads. The data hold about 140,000 distinct CDR3 sequences, with over 90% observed a single time. The entry originates in a study of CD8 T cells in Susac syndrome. Study context: Within the group of sequenced Susac syndrome patients, roughly 6 had active disease and eight or nine were in remission. When blood was collected, patients with Susac syndrome were therapy-naive, were taking corticosteroids, or were receiving intravenous immunoglobulin alone.

Sequencing of TCR beta, carried out with a high-throughput approach, was applied to CD8+ and CD4+ T cells from the blood. Sequenced sample: CD4+ T cells from PBMCs. The clonotype comes from a human donor with Susac syndrome.

The CDR3 sequence: CASRGGPGTEAFF. Here the CDR3 DNA reads TGTGCCAGCAGAGGGGGGCCGGGGACTGAAGCTTTCTTT. This rearrangement joins TRBV7-2 to TRBJ1-1; a weak D match, TRBD1 (6 bases). This CDR3 contains 13 residues. Trimming removed 6 bases from V and 5 bases from J, with 13 bases in between. Germline lookup yields CDR1 SGHTA and CDR2 FQGNSA.